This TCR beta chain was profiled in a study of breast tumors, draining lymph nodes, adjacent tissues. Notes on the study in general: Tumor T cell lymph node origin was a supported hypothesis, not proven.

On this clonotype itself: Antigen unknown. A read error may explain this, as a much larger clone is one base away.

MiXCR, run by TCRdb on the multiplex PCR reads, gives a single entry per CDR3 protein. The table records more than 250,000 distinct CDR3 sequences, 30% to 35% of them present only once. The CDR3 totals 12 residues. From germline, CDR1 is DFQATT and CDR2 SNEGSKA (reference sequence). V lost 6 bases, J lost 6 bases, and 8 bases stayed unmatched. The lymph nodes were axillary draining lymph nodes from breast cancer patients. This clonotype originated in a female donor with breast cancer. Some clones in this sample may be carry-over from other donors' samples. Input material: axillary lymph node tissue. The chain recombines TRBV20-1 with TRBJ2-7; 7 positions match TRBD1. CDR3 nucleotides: TGCAGTGCCCCAACAGGGGCGGGCGAGCAGTACTTC. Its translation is CSAPTGAGEQYF.